This TCR beta chain was identified during a study of regulatory T cells. Primers: 52 TRBV forward and 13 TRBJ reverse. This table comes from immunoSEQ multiplex PCR, and its TCRdb copy is limited to in-frame clones, with some not included. The sample lists almost 30,000 clones; approximately 90% were seen once. Two CD3G-deficient patients had more severe autoimmunity; all had some. Patients aged 2 to 39 years had fewer naive T cells. CD4+ T cells were divided by sorting: CD25-high CD127-low Tregs, CD25-low CD127-high conventional cells. CDR1 SGHRS and CDR2 YFSETQ come from the germline V gene. The V and J ends lost 0 bases and 5 bases respectively, with 4 bases between them. This CDR3 spans 12 amino acids. Overall study findings and caveats: Patient repertoires had restricted TRB V-J pairs and skewed V and J usage, most in Tregs. Hydrophobic residues at CDR3 positions 6 and 7 were enriched in conventional CD4+ T cells of CD3G-deficient patients.

This clone has a single count. Its matching antigen is unknown. Other DNA sequences in the sample encode the same CDR3. Sequencing used conventional CD4+ T cells sorted from blood. This receptor was obtained from a person under 35 with CD3G deficiency. The chain carries TRBV5-1 and TRBJ2-3; D remains unclear. The CDR3 sequence is CASSLAGDTQYF. The CDR3, as DNA: TGCGCCAGCAGCTTGGCGGGAGATACGCAGTATTTT.